The 30 T cell receptor beta chains below were found in one sample sequenced in a study of early T cells in non-severe SARS-CoV-2 infection. One entry per CDR3 protein results from TCRdb running MiXCR on the 5' RACE reads. The sample lists approximately 23,000 distinct CDR3 sequences; nearly 4.5% were seen once. Source material: whole blood. Receptors originate from an adult who was a healthcare worker with PCR-confirmed SARS-CoV-2 infection or an uninfected control (not recorded which).

The rearrangement joins TRBV20-1 to TRBJ2-3; D call uncertain. The CDR3 consists of 15 residues. V was trimmed by 5 bases and J by 2 bases, leaving 17 bases between them. Germline V gene data show CDR1 as DFQATT and CDR2 as SNEGSKA (reference sequence). The CDR3 DNA sequence: TGCAGTGCTGCGGACCCTAGATCTCCCACAGATACGCAGTATTTT. Translation: CSAADPRSPTDTQYF.

Many counts were recorded for this clonotype. This chain connects TRBV11-2 to TRBJ2-3; no definite D call. The CDR3 contains 12 residues. Germline V gene sequence: CDR1 SGHAT, CDR2 FQNNGV. V was pared by 2 bases and J by 5 bases, with 5 bases between. The CDR3: CASSLLVDTQYF. The CDR3 DNA follows: TGTGCCAGCAGCTTACTCGTAGATACGCAGTATTTT.

This chain uses TRBV3-1 with TRBJ2-3; TRBD2 matches at 8 bases. The V segment lost 2 bases and the J segment 12 bases; nucleotides outside the gene matches: 10. Looked up from germline, CDR1 is LGHDT and CDR2 is YNNKEL (reference sequence). The CDR3 is made up of 14 amino acids. The CDR3: CASSQFSGTALQYF. The CDR3 coding sequence is TGTGCCAGCAGCCAATTTAGCGGGACCGCCCTCCAGTATTTT.

This clonotype was seen at least ten times. The genes are TRBV15 and TRBJ2-7; a weak D match, TRBD1 (6 bases). CDR3 size: 14 residues. The germline V and J ends were trimmed by 0 bases and 9 bases, with 15 bases remaining between them. Germline assignment: CDR1 LNHNV and CDR2 YYDKDF (reference sequence). In nucleotides, the CDR3 is TGTGCCACCAGCAGAGATACACAGGGCCGGAGGCAGTACTTC. Its protein product is CATSRDTQGRRQYF. Full variable domain (outside the CDR3, taken from reference TRBV15 and TRBJ2-7): DAMVIQNPRYQVTQFGKPVTLSCSQTLNHNVMYWYQQKSSQAPKLLFHYYDKDFNNEADTPDNFQSRRPNTSFCFLDIRSPGLGDTAMYLCATSRDTQGRRQYFGPGTRLTVT.

Ten or more counts support this clonotype. The chain carries TRBV4-1 and TRBJ1-1; 7 bases are shared with TRBD1. The V segment lost 3 bases and the J segment 1 base; nucleotides outside the gene matches: 5. This CDR3 contains 15 residues. Germline V lookup: CDR1 MGHRA, CDR2 YSYEKL. CDR3 nucleotides: TGCGCCAGCAGCCATGCCGGACAGGCGAACACTGAAGCTTTCTTT. It translates to CASSHAGQANTEAFF.

This clonotype was found many times. CDR3 amino acids: CASSLSGNPYEQYF. For the CDR3, the DNA is TGTGCCAGCAGCCTTTCCGGGAACCCCTACGAGCAGTACTTC. The chain has TRBV7-6 and TRBJ2-7, with D possibly TRBD2 on 5 matching bases. The V end lost 5 bases, the J end lost 2 bases, and 13 bases lay between the germline ends. Germline values: CDR1 SGHVS, CDR2 FNYEAQ. The CDR3 has 14 amino acids.

This clonotype has a count of ten or more. This sequence joins TRBV30 and TRBJ1-1; 8 nucleotides line up with TRBD1. CDR3 length equals 14 residues. The ends lost 1 base at V and 7 bases at J; junction bases unmatched: 8. CDR1 and CDR2 from the germline V gene are GTSNPN and SVGIG (reference sequence). The CDR3 nucleotides read TGTGCCTGGAGTGACGAAGGACAGGGTGGTGAAGCTTTCTTT. It encodes CAWSDEGQGGEAFF.

This clonotype was picked up many times. The chain employs TRBV28 and TRBJ2-1, with 7 bases lining up with TRBD1. Per the germline V gene, CDR1 is MDHEN and CDR2 is SYDVKM. This CDR3 is built from 15 residues. The junction had 10 bases not matched to a gene; V was cut back by 8 bases and J by 3 bases. The CDR3 reads CASGTHRGIYNEQFF. CDR3 nucleotides: TGTGCCAGCGGTACGCACAGGGGTATCTACAATGAGCAGTTCTTC.

The sample holds many counts of this clonotype. The chain joins TRBV29-1 to TRBJ2-1; the D is unclear. The CDR3 totals 12 residues. The V and J ends lost 0 bases and 5 bases respectively, with 5 bases between them. In germline, CDR1 is SQVTM, CDR2 ANQGSEA. The CDR3 nucleotides are TGCAGCGTTGAAGACAGGAACAATGAGCAGTTCTTC. This gives the protein CSVEDRNNEQFF.

This clonotype was detected many times. This chain joins TRBV5-1 and TRBJ1-3; TRBD1 agrees at 8 bases. The CDR3 length is 14 residues. CDR1 is SGHRS and CDR2 is YFSETQ in the germline V gene. The V gene end was trimmed by 3 bases and the J gene end by 4 bases; junction bases not matched to a gene: 3. Here the CDR3 DNA reads TGCGCCAGCAGCTCAGGACAGGGAGGAAACACCATATATTTT. It encodes CASSSGQGGNTIYF.

This clonotype showed up many times. This chain links TRBV28 with TRBJ2-1; 7 bases fit TRBD1. This CDR3 contains 15 residues. CDR1 MDHEN and CDR2 SYDVKM come from the germline V gene. J gave up 3 bases and V 7 bases, and 9 bases lay outside the gene matches. CDR3 loop: CASTQGQNRYNEQFF. CDR3 sequence (DNA): TGTGCCAGCACCCAGGGACAGAACCGCTACAATGAGCAGTTCTTC.

There are many counts of this clonotype. The chain combines TRBV7-2 with TRBJ2-3, with 9 nucleotides matching TRBD2. The CDR3 is made up of 15 amino acids. CDR1 and CDR2 from the germline V gene are SGHTA and FQGNSA. The trim removed 5 bases at V and 1 base at J, leaving 4 bases unmatched. The CDR3 sequence: CASSVSGGRTDTQYF. The CDR3 DNA sequence: TGTGCCAGCAGCGTTAGCGGGGGCCGCACAGATACGCAGTATTTT.

The chain is built from TRBV29-1 and TRBJ2-3; TRBD1 aligns across 9 bases. This CDR3 spans 16 amino acids. V was pared by 8 bases and J by 4 bases, with 16 bases of the junction left unmatched. Germline-derived CDR1 and CDR2 are SQVTM and ANQGSEA. The CDR3 region is CSFSWGTGSRADTQYF. CDR3 coding DNA: TGCAGCTTCTCCTGGGGGACAGGGAGTCGCGCAGATACGCAGTATTTT.

This clonotype was detected only once. Likely a read error: the CDR3 ends without its conserved phenylalanine or tryptophan. This chain joins TRBV7-2 and TRBJ2-7, with D tentatively TRBD1 (5 bases). V lost 1 base and J lost 9, with 13 bases in between. CDR1 and CDR2 from the germline V gene are SGHTA and FQGNSA. This CDR3 has 13 amino acids. CDR3 DNA: TGTGCCAGCAGCTTAGATTGGATGCAGGGGCAGTACTTG. Translation: CASSLDWMQGQYL.

V and J are TRBV12-3 or TRBV12-4 and TRBJ1-1; D unresolved. CDR3 length equals 13 residues. V was trimmed by 6 bases and J by 11 bases, leaving 19 bases between them. CDR3 sequence: CASRPTREVRAFF. The CDR3 DNA reads TGTGCCAGCAGGCCGACACGGGAGGTGCGTGCTTTCTTT.

This clonotype was seen only a few times. The chain joins TRBV18 to TRBJ2-3; D remains ambiguous. Per germline, CDR1 KGHSH and CDR2 LQKENI. Between the trimmed V and J ends, which lost 3 bases and 4 bases, there was a span of 11 bases. The CDR3 loop spans 14 amino acids. CDR3: CASSPRGRPDTQYF. The CDR3 DNA follows: TGTGCCAGCTCACCCCGCGGTAGACCAGATACGCAGTATTTT.

This clonotype showed up many times. The chain joins TRBV27 to TRBJ2-3, with D unresolved. Germline V gene sequence: CDR1 MNHEY, CDR2 SMNVEV (reference sequence). Trimming took off 5 bases at V and 2 bases at J, with 5 bases between the two ends. This CDR3 has 12 amino acids. The DNA of the CDR3 is TGTGCCAGCAGTCAATTCACAGATACGCAGTATTTT. Protein sequence: CASSQFTDTQYF.

This clonotype was picked up many times. This sequence joins TRBV12-3 or TRBV12-4 and TRBJ1-5; 8 bases agree with TRBD1. V lost 3 bases, J lost 2 bases, and 6 bases stayed unmatched. This CDR3 comprises 16 residues. The CDR3 loop is CASSFIPDRGNQPQHF. DNA for the CDR3: TGTGCCAGCAGTTTCATCCCGGACAGGGGCAATCAGCCCCAGCATTTT.

This clonotype was recorded at least ten times. The V call is TRBV4-2, the J call TRBJ2-4; 9 positions agree with TRBD2. This CDR3 is 18 amino acids long. Germline V gene sequence: CDR1 LGHNA, CDR2 YNFKEQ. After removal of 2 bases from V and 3 bases from J, the junction contained 11 bases not matched to a gene. The CDR3 nucleotides read TGTGCCAGCAGCCAACACCCCTCCGCGGGGGGGAGCAAAAACATTCAGTACTTC. Protein product: CASSQHPSAGGSKNIQYF.

This clonotype was seen ten or more times. The CDR3 region has the DNA TGTGCCAGCAGTAGAGCAGGACAAGAGTACGAGCAGTACTTC. Amino acid sequence: CASSRAGQEYEQYF. The chain combines TRBV28 with TRBJ2-7; a weak D match, TRBD1 (5 bases). The CDR3 sequence is 14 residues long. Germline V gives CDR1 MDHEN, CDR2 SYDVKM. V was cut by 5 bases and J by 4 bases, with 15 bases left in between.

This clonotype has a count of ten or more. The chain uses TRBV4-3 and TRBJ2-7; 7 bases line up with TRBD2. Germline-derived CDR1 and CDR2 are LGHNA and YSLEER. V was pared by 0 bases and J by 4 bases, with 15 bases of the junction left unmatched. CDR3 length equals 18 residues. Written as DNA, the CDR3 is TGCGCCAGCAGCCAAGATCTGCAAAGGGGCGGGAGTCGGTACGAGCAGTACTTC. This sequence encodes CASSQDLQRGGSRYEQYF.

This clonotype came up many times. The chain uses TRBV7-8 and TRBJ1-3; weak D call: TRBD1 (6 bases). The V gene lost 5 bases and the J gene lost 2 bases, with 10 bases spanning the gap. CDR3 length: 14 amino acids. Per germline, CDR1 SGHVS and CDR2 FQNEAQ. As DNA, the CDR3 is TGTGCCAGCAGCCCAGGGACAACTGGAAACACCATATATTTT. Its translation is CASSPGTTGNTIYF.

In its sample, this clonotype was seen many times. The CDR3 bases are TGTGCCAGCAGTTTTACAGGGGCTGACGAGCAGTACTTC. It is translated as CASSFTGADEQYF. The chain uses TRBV12-3 or TRBV12-4 and TRBJ2-7; 7 bases are shared with TRBD1. This CDR3 region has 13 residues. The J segment lost 5 bases and the V segment lost 3 bases, leaving 4 bases of the junction unmatched.

In this sample, this clonotype turned up many times. This chain uses TRBV20-1 with TRBJ1-2; D not certain. CDR3 size: 15 residues. Germline CDR1 DFQATT, CDR2 SNEGSKA (reference sequence). V lost 0 bases, J lost 1 base, and 12 bases lay in between. The CDR3 DNA is TGCAGTGCTAGAGATCCCTCGGACGGTAACTATGGCTACACCTTC. Its protein is CSARDPSDGNYGYTF.

This clonotype was observed at least ten times. The V gene is TRBV7-2, the J gene TRBJ2-3, with D uncertain. CDR1 is SGHTA and CDR2 is FQGNSA in the germline V gene. V gave up 1 base and J gave up 4 bases, with 6 bases separating them. The CDR3 sequence is 13 residues long. Here the CDR3 reads CASSLVMADTQYF. CDR3 coding DNA: TGTGCCAGCAGCTTAGTTATGGCAGATACGCAGTATTTT.

This clonotype turned up a few times. The chain joins TRBV20-1 to TRBJ1-1; D uncertain. Germline values: CDR1 DFQATT, CDR2 SNEGSKA (reference sequence). This CDR3 comprises 14 residues. The germline V and J ends were trimmed by 0 bases and 1 base, with 9 bases remaining between them. Written as DNA, the CDR3 is TGCAGTGCTAGAGATCTCGTAGAGAACACTGAAGCTTTCTTT. The encoded protein is CSARDLVENTEAFF.

The CDR3 bases are TGTGCCAGCAGGCCGGGACAGGGCATGCCCTACGAGCAGTACTTC. It encodes CASRPGQGMPYEQYF. The J gene is TRBJ2-7, the V gene TRBV2, with 9 bases identical to TRBD1. CDR3 length equals 15 residues. The V gene's germline CDR1 is SNHLY and CDR2 FYNNEI. V lost 6 bases to trimming and J lost 2 bases; unmatched junction nucleotides: 8.

As concerns this clonotype: This may be a read error: a much more frequent sequence differs by one nucleotide. V is TRBV10-1 and J is TRBJ1-1; no clear D. The V end lost 3 bases, the J end lost 7 bases, and 12 bases lay between the germline ends. CDR3 length equals 13 residues. From germline, CDR1 is WNHNN and CDR2 SYGVQD (reference sequence). The CDR3 DNA follows: TGCGCCAGCAGTGATTTGGGGATAGATGAAGCTTTCTTT. Protein sequence: CASSDLGIDEAFF.

At least ten counts were recorded for this clonotype. The chain links TRBV7-9 to TRBJ2-7, with TRBD1 matching over 7 bases. The CDR3 covers 12 residues. Germline-derived CDR1 and CDR2 are SEHNR and FQNEAQ (reference sequence). V lost 10 bases to trimming and J lost 3 bases; unmatched junction nucleotides: 6. CDR3: CATGDSSYEQYF. DNA of the CDR3: TGTGCCACAGGGGACAGCAGCTACGAGCAGTACTTC.

This clonotype was seen at least ten times. The chain couples TRBV20-1 to TRBJ1-1, with 8 bases fitting TRBD1. CDR3 length: 12 residues. Trimming took 6 bases from V and 5 from J; bases not matched to a gene: 5. Germline V gives CDR1 DFQATT, CDR2 SNEGSKA (reference sequence). The CDR3 nucleotides read TGCAGTGCCCCTAGACAGGGGACTGAAGCTTTCTTT. Translation: CSAPRQGTEAFF.